This T cell receptor beta chain was observed in a study of blood T cell repertoires in COVID-19. Study summary: COVID-19 samples, acute and convalescent, were from the United States, Italy and Spain. Nucleic acid was either cDNA or gDNA, and it came from T cells, B-cell-depleted T cells, or PBMCs.

The protocol was immunoSEQ multiplex PCR, while the TCRdb copy is restricted to in-frame clones and leaves out a portion. Among 50,000 to 65,000 clones listed, about 73% were seen once. Trimming cost V 6 bases and J 0 bases, with 6 bases left between them. The CDR3 runs to 13 residues. From germline, CDR1 is KGHDR and CDR2 SFDVKD. The source is a woman aged 80 or over with acute or convalescent COVID-19. Specimen: peripheral blood. This rearrangement joins TRBV24-1 to TRBJ2-3, with unresolved D. The CDR3 bases are TGTGCCACCAGTCCCGGGAGCACAGATACGCAGTATTTT. It is translated as CATSPGSTDTQYF.